This T cell receptor beta chain was retrieved from a study of tumor-infiltrating lymphocytes in primary liver carcinoma. Looking at the study overall: The patient group consisted of men and women aged 30 to 69 years. Productive TCRbeta read yields ran from roughly 3.9 to 6.8 million per sample and were similar between tissues.

Taking about 18-32 mg of unsorted bulk tissue, the authors co-extracted RNA and DNA. Worth noting for this clonotype: What it recognizes is unknown.

The template, roughly 510 ng total RNA, yielded TCR beta cDNA made with a constant-region primer. For TCR beta, libraries were produced by three nested multiplex PCR rounds using slightly modified ARM-PCR. Amplification in the first two PCR rounds was performed using TRBV1-TRBV30 forward primers and a C-beta reverse primer for 10 cycles each. TCRdb called the multiplex PCR reads again in MiXCR, with one record for every CDR3 protein. The sample shows 25,000 to 35,000 distinct CDR3 sequences, 71% of them seen only once. Germline trimming cut 9 bases from V and 7 bases from J; bases unmatched to any gene: 12. The CDR3 runs to 15 residues. The germline CDR1 and CDR2 sequences are SGHTA and FQGNSA. Findings and caveats of the study: Less overlap was seen in tumor-adjacent and tumor-blood pairs than in tumor region pairs.

This chain connects TRBV7-2 to TRBJ2-3; 11 positions agree with TRBD2. Sequencing was performed on liver tumor tissue from sampling region 3. Subset denoted: tumor region T3, left-lateral pole. The receptor comes from a woman in her 30s with primary liver carcinoma and hepatitis B virus infection. DNA of the CDR3: TGTGCCAGTAGCGATGGAACTAGCGGGAGTTATACGCAGTATTTT. Translation: CASSDGTSGSYTQYF. Drawing the rest from reference TRBV7-2 and TRBJ2-3, the complete variable domain is GAGVSQSPSNKVTEKGKDVELRCDPISGHTALYWYRQSLGQGLEFLIYFQGNSAPDKSGLPSDRFSAERTGGSVSTLTIQRTQQEDSAVYLCASSDGTSGSYTQYFGPGTRLTVL.